This T cell receptor beta chain originates from a study of OX40 agonist ivuxolimab in advanced cancers. Study-wide context: Three dose-escalation patients had partial responses: one with hepatocellular carcinoma and two with cutaneous melanoma. Study outcomes and limitations: CD4+ and CD8+ T cells in blood underwent clonal expansion by week 6 at 0.1 to 3.0 mg/kg. In the expanded peripheral T cells, antigen specificity was never determined.

Germline CDR1 is SGHDT and CDR2 is YYEEEE. Trimming shortened V by 3 bases and J by 4 bases, and 10 bases separated the two germline ends. The CDR3 loop spans 14 amino acids. Points on this clone: The antigen is unknown.

Produced via immunoSEQ multiplex PCR; TCRdb's table is partial and in-frame only. The sample has roughly 120,000 clones, roughly nine tenths seen once. The J gene is TRBJ1-4, the V gene TRBV5-6; D not certain. The source is an adult with an advanced solid tumor such as melanoma, head and neck, liver or kidney cancer. This sample comprised CD4+ or CD8+ T cells sorted from blood, obtained in a trial of the OX40 agonist ivuxolimab. The CDR3 sequence is CASSSGPGNEKLFF. In DNA, the CDR3 is TGTGCCAGCAGCTCCGGCCCTGGTAATGAAAAACTGTTTTTT. The variable domain in full, with the rest retrieved from reference TRBV5-6 and TRBJ1-4, is DAGVTQSPTHLIKTRGQQVTLRCSPKSGHDTVSWYQQALGQGPQFIFQYYEEEERQRGNFPDRFSGHQFPNYSSELNVNALLLGDSALYLCASSSGPGNEKLFFGSGTQLSVL.